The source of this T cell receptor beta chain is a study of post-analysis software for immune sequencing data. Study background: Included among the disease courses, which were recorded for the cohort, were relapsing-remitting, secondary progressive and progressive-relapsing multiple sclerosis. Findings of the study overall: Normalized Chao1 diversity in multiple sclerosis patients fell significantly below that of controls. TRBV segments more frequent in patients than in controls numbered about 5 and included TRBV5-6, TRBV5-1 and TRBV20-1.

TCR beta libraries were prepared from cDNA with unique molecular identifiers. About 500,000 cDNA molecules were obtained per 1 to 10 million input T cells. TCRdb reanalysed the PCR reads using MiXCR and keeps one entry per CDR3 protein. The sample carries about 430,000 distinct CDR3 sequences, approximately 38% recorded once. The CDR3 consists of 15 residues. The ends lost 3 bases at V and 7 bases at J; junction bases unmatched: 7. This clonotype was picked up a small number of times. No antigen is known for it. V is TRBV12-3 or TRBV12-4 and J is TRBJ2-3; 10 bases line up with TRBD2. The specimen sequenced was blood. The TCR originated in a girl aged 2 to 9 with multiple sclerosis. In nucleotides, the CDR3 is TGTGCCAGCAGTTTGGAACTAGCGGGACTGAATACGCAGTATTTT. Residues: CASSLELAGLNTQYF.